One sample yielded the 5 T cell receptor beta chains listed below, sequenced in a study of blood T cell repertoires in COVID-19. Some clones are missing from TCRdb's copy, which holds only in-frame ones; the method was immunoSEQ multiplex PCR. The sample holds about 460,000 clones, around 85% seen once. Sequenced: PBMCs or T cells enriched from blood (not recorded which). The receptors derive from a woman aged 55 to 70 who had recovered from COVID-19.

This clone has just one count. This chain joins TRBV6-5 and TRBJ2-7; 8 positions match TRBD2. Per the germline V gene, CDR1 is MNHEY and CDR2 is SVGAGI. Trimming took 8 bases from V and 2 from J; bases not matched to a gene: 11. The CDR3 extends over 15 amino acids. CDR3 loop: CASQFPGGTTYEQYF. The DNA for the CDR3 is TGTGCCAGCCAGTTCCCGGGGGGGACCACCTACGAGCAGTACTTC.

Of note for this clone: Other DNA sequences within the sample encode an identical CDR3. The rearrangement joins TRBV9 to TRBJ2-3; D unresolved. V lost 0 bases and J 1 base, leaving 6 bases between the germline ends. CDR1 SGDLS and CDR2 YYNGEE come from the germline V gene. This CDR3 region has 14 residues. The CDR3 loop is CASSVATGTDTQYF. In nucleotides, the CDR3 is TGTGCCAGCAGCGTAGCAACAGGCACAGATACGCAGTATTTT. The variable domain in full, completed from reference TRBV9 and TRBJ2-3, reads DSGVTQTPKHLITATGQRVTLRCSPRSGDLSVYWYQQSLDQGLQFLIQYYNGEERAKGNILERFSAQQFPDLHSELNLSSLELGDSALYFCASSVATGTDTQYFGPGTRLTVL.

The chain has TRBV12-3 or TRBV12-4 and TRBJ1-6; perhaps TRBD1 as D (5 bases). The V gene lost 4 bases and the J gene lost 10 bases, with 11 bases spanning the gap. This CDR3 contains 13 residues. The chain's CDR3 is CASSSRVQSPLHF. The CDR3 nucleotides are TGTGCCAGCAGTTCCAGGGTACAGTCACCCCTCCACTTT.

The chain is built from TRBV13 and TRBJ1-4; D is unclear. This CDR3 spans 12 amino acids. V was cut by 2 bases and J by 8 bases, with 6 bases left in between. Germline V CDR1 and CDR2: PRHDT, FYEKMQ (reference sequence). The CDR3 loop is CASSLNGEKLFF. In DNA, the CDR3 is TGTGCCAGCAGCTTAAATGGCGAAAAACTGTTTTTT.

The chain is built from TRBV10-3 and TRBJ1-6; tentatively, D is TRBD1 (6 bases). CDR3 size: 16 residues. In germline, CDR1 is ENHRY, CDR2 SYGVKD. With 4 bases removed from V and 8 bases from J, the gap between germline ends came to 18 bases. DNA of the CDR3: TGTGCCATCAGTGTAGGGGAGGGGGGCGCGGATTCACCCCTCCACTTT. It specifies CAISVGEGGADSPLHF.